This T cell receptor beta chain appears in the sequencing data of a study of blood T cell repertoires in COVID-19. The protocol was immunoSEQ multiplex PCR, while the TCRdb copy is restricted to in-frame clones and leaves out a portion. The table shows approximately 180,000 clones, with about 91% occurring only once. The CDR3 consists of 13 residues. CDR1 SGHTA and CDR2 FQGTGA come from the germline V gene. Trimming took 0 bases from V and 5 from J, leaving 5 bases between them. This clone was seen a single time. The chain carries TRBV7-3 and TRBJ2-1; D not certain. This receptor was obtained from a woman aged 35 to 49 with acute COVID-19. The specimen was PBMCs or T cells enriched from blood (not recorded which). The chain's CDR3 is CASSLTQNNEQFF. CDR3 in DNA: TGTGCCAGCAGCTTAACGCAGAACAATGAGCAGTTCTTC.